This TCR beta chain was captured by sequencing in a study of T cells in Graves' hyperthyroidism and ophthalmopathy. Authors of the study amplified TCR beta CDR3 regions from RNA transcripts. The TCR CDR3 first-round RT-PCR relied on the HTBI primer set. TCRdb reanalysed the multiplex PCR reads using MiXCR and keeps one entry per CDR3 protein. The repertoire holds roughly 500,000 distinct CDR3 sequences, over 35% seen once, with about 43% in the top ten. The CDR3 runs to 14 residues. The germline V gene encodes CDR1 ENHRY and CDR2 SYGVKD. V lost 3 bases to trimming and J lost 2 bases, with 11 bases between them.

Sequenced material: peripheral blood or thyroid tissue (not recorded which). The rearrangement links TRBV10-3 to TRBJ2-7, with unresolved D. The origin of this receptor is an adult woman with Graves' disease, either hyperthyroidism or ophthalmopathy (not recorded which). CDR3 sequence: CAISERPETYEQYF. DNA for the CDR3: TGTGCCATCAGTGAAAGGCCCGAGACCTACGAGCAGTACTTC.